The 25 T cell receptor beta chains given below trace back to one sample, sequenced in a study of blood T cell repertoires in COVID-19. The method was immunoSEQ multiplex PCR; TCRdb's version includes in-frame clones alone and lacks a portion of them. The sample holds about 110,000 clones; 75% to 90% are singletons and the top ten take about 20%. The specimen was peripheral blood. The receptors derive from a woman aged 60-75 years with acute or convalescent COVID-19.

The CDR3 DNA reads TGCGCCAGCAGCCAAGGACCGGGACAGGGGAACACTGAAGCTTTCTTT. Amino acid sequence: CASSQGPGQGNTEAFF. V gene TRBV4-1 combines with J gene TRBJ1-1; TRBD1 agrees at 9 bases. V was pared by 1 base and J by 1 base, with 4 bases of the junction left unmatched. In germline, CDR1 is MGHRA, CDR2 YSYEKL. The CDR3 sequence is 16 residues long.

This clone was recorded once. This rearrangement joins TRBV7-9 to TRBJ2-1; 9 nucleotides agree with TRBD2. CDR3 size: 15 residues. The trim removed 4 bases at V and 8 bases at J, leaving 9 bases unmatched. The germline V gene encodes CDR1 SEHNR and CDR2 FQNEAQ (reference sequence). In DNA, the CDR3 is TGTGCCAGCAGCTGGGGATTAGCGGGAGTTGATGAGCAGTTCTTC. Its protein product is CASSWGLAGVDEQFF.

The chain recombines TRBV7-2 with TRBJ1-1; D is undetermined. Germline loops: CDR1 SGHTA, CDR2 FQGNSA. V lost 1 base and J lost 0, with 6 bases in between. This CDR3 region has 14 residues. The DNA of the CDR3 is TGTGCCAGCAGCTTAGTAGTCATGAACACTGAAGCTTTCTTT. Translating it yields CASSLVVMNTEAFF. Supplemented by reference TRBV7-2 and TRBJ1-1, the full variable domain reads GAGVSQSPSNKVTEKGKDVELRCDPISGHTALYWYRQSLGQGLEFLIYFQGNSAPDKSGLPSDRFSAERTGGSVSTLTIQRTQQEDSAVYLCASSLVVMNTEAFFGQGTRLTVV.

This rearrangement joins TRBV28 to TRBJ2-5; 7 nucleotides match TRBD2. The CDR3 is 14 amino acids. After removal of 6 bases from V and 4 bases from J, the junction contained 8 bases not matched to a gene. Germline-derived CDR1 and CDR2 are MDHEN and SYDVKM. CDR3 DNA sequence: TGTGCCAGCAGGCCCCCCGGGGGGTCAGAGACCCAGTACTTC. Its translation is CASRPPGGSETQYF.

The J gene is TRBJ2-2, the V gene TRBV5-1; 8 nucleotides line up with TRBD1. The V segment lost 4 bases and the J segment 0 bases; nucleotides outside the gene matches: 11. Germline V gene sequence: CDR1 SGHRS, CDR2 YFSETQ. The CDR3 spans 18 residues. The CDR3 is CASSLEPTGAPNTGELFF. The CDR3 region has the DNA TGCGCCAGCAGCCTGGAACCGACAGGGGCACCGAACACCGGGGAGCTGTTTTTT.

This clone was recorded only once. V and J are TRBV7-2 and TRBJ1-2, with 7 bases lining up with TRBD1. J gave up 10 bases and V 2 bases, and 7 bases lay outside the gene matches. The CDR3 totals 13 residues. The germline gives CDR1 SGHTA, CDR2 FQGNSA. The CDR3 here is CASSLNRDRVYTF. In DNA form, the CDR3 reads TGTGCCAGCAGCTTAAATCGGGACAGAGTCTACACCTTC.

J is TRBJ2-5 and V is TRBV5-6; perhaps TRBD1 as D (6 bases). Germline loops: CDR1 SGHDT, CDR2 YYEEEE. This CDR3 is 15 amino acids long. V was pared by 0 bases and J by 2 bases, with 11 bases between. The CDR3 loop reads CASSLAGTKQETQYF. DNA for the CDR3: TGTGCCAGCAGCTTGGCCGGGACAAAACAAGAGACCCAGTACTTC.

A single count supports this clone. The chain combines TRBV30 with TRBJ1-5; possibly TRBD1 for D (5 bases). CDR1 is GTSNPN, CDR2 SVGIG, per germline (reference sequence). There are 14 residues in the CDR3. Trimming shortened V by 3 bases and J by 5 bases, and 14 bases separated the two germline ends. CDR3 DNA sequence: TGTGCCTGGAGCCAACGGCAGGGTTATCAGCCCCAGCATTTT. Protein: CAWSQRQGYQPQHF. The whole variable domain, filled in from reference TRBV30 and TRBJ1-5, reads SQTIHQWPATLVQPVGSPLSLECTVEGTSNPNLYWYRQAAGRGLQLLFYSVGIGQISSEVPQNLSASRPQDRQFILSSKKLLLSDSGFYLCAWSQRQGYQPQHFGDGTRLSIL.

The chain uses TRBV7-3 and TRBJ2-1; a weak D match, TRBD1 (5 bases). CDR3 size: 17 residues. Trimming shortened V by 4 bases and J by 4 bases, and 20 bases separated the two germline ends. Per germline, CDR1 SGHTA and CDR2 FQGTGA. The CDR3 is CASSSFRVTLLYNEQFF. The CDR3 nucleotides are TGTGCCAGCAGCTCCTTCAGGGTAACTCTCCTATACAATGAGCAGTTCTTC.

The rearrangement links TRBV19 to TRBJ2-1; D perhaps matches TRBD2 (5 bases). Germline-derived CDR1 and CDR2 are LNHDA and SQIVND (reference sequence). This CDR3 is 14 amino acids long. The V and J ends lost 9 bases and 8 bases respectively, with 20 bases between them. The CDR3 region is CASTDRTLSDEQFF. CDR3 nucleotide sequence: TGTGCCAGCACCGACCGGACTCTGTCTGATGAGCAGTTCTTC.

This chain links TRBV2 with TRBJ1-5, with TRBD1 matching 9 bases. The CDR3 contains 14 residues. The germline V gene encodes CDR1 SNHLY and CDR2 FYNNEI. The V gene end was trimmed by 4 bases and the J gene end by 7 bases; junction bases not matched to a gene: 5. CDR3 residues: CASSVDRGDQPQHF. DNA for the CDR3: TGTGCCAGCAGTGTCGACAGGGGGGACCAGCCCCAGCATTTT. The variable domain in full, completed from reference TRBV2 and TRBJ1-5, reads EPEVTQTPSHQVTQMGQEVILRCVPISNHLYFYWYRQILGQKVEFLVSFYNNEISEKSEIFDDQFSVERPDGSNFTLKIRSTKLEDSAMYFCASSVDRGDQPQHFGDGTRLSIL.

In its sample, this clone was seen once. The chain uses TRBV6-6 and TRBJ2-3; D gene uncertain. The V and J ends lost 3 bases and 6 bases respectively, with 10 bases between them. The CDR3 is 13 residues long. CDR1 is MNHNY and CDR2 is SVGAGI in the germline V gene (reference sequence). CDR3 coding DNA: TGTGCCAGCAGTTATCGACGACTCGATACGCAGTATTTT. This gives the protein CASSYRRLDTQYF.

The genes are TRBV28 and TRBJ2-7, with 10 positions matching TRBD2. This CDR3 spans 14 amino acids. Germline values: CDR1 MDHEN, CDR2 SYDVKM. Trimming removed 7 bases from V and 6 bases from J; junction bases left unmatched: 9. CDR3 residues: CASTAWSGRGEQYF. CDR3 in DNA: TGTGCCAGCACCGCGTGGAGCGGGAGGGGCGAGCAGTACTTC. Based on the CDR3 plus reference TRBV28 and TRBJ2-7, the full variable domain is DVKVTQSSRYLVKRTGEKVFLECVQDMDHENMFWYRQDPGLGLRLIYFSYDVKMKEKGDIPEGYSVSREKKERFSLILESASTNQTSMYLCASTAWSGRGEQYFGPGTRLTVT.

The rearrangement uses TRBV30 and TRBJ2-7; D is uncertain. The germline gives CDR1 GTSNPN, CDR2 SVGIG (reference sequence). The CDR3 runs to 11 residues. With 7 bases removed from V and 0 bases from J, the gap between germline ends came to 7 bases. DNA for the CDR3: TGTGCCTTGGCTTTCTCCTACGAGCAGTACTTC. Its translation: CALAFSYEQYF.

V and J are TRBV5-1 and TRBJ2-3, with D perhaps TRBD1 (6 bases). The CDR3 runs to 15 residues. Trimming took 2 bases from V and 0 from J, leaving 10 bases between them. Looked up from germline, CDR1 is SGHRS and CDR2 is YFSETQ. The CDR3 region has the DNA TGCGCCAGCAGCTTCCTCGGACAGAGCACAGATACGCAGTATTTT. Encoded protein: CASSFLGQSTDTQYF.

This clone was observed a few times. The chain joins TRBV29-1 to TRBJ2-2; the D is unclear. Germline loops: CDR1 SQVTM, CDR2 ANQGSEA. The germline V and J ends were trimmed by 6 bases and 0 bases, with 14 bases remaining between them. This CDR3 has 15 residues. CDR3 amino acids: CSVARSAANTGELFF. The CDR3 region has the DNA TGCAGCGTAGCCCGGAGCGCCGCGAACACCGGGGAGCTGTTTTTT.

This clone was recorded once. V and J are TRBV10-3 and TRBJ1-1; TRBD1 aligns across 7 bases. Germline V gene data show CDR1 as ENHRY and CDR2 as SYGVKD. The CDR3 runs to 14 residues. J was trimmed by 3 bases and V by 5 bases; bases with no gene match: 6. This CDR3 is CAISLTGPDTEAFF. The CDR3 DNA sequence: TGTGCCATCAGTTTGACAGGGCCCGACACTGAAGCTTTCTTT.

The CDR3, as DNA: TGTGCCAGCAGTTTAGTCTGGCAGGGTAGTGAAAAACTGTTTTTT. Its protein product is CASSLVWQGSEKLFF. This sequence joins TRBV27 and TRBJ1-4; D is possibly TRBD1 (5 bases). V shed 2 bases and J shed 7 bases, with 14 bases lying between them. From germline, CDR1 is MNHEY and CDR2 SMNVEV (reference sequence). The CDR3 consists of 15 residues.

CDR3 loop: CASRKTLDREMNTEAFF. For the CDR3, the DNA is TGTGCCAGCAGGAAAACCTTGGACAGGGAGATGAACACTGAAGCTTTCTTT. The chain combines TRBV5-6 with TRBJ1-1; 8 bases align to TRBD1. After removal of 5 bases from V and 0 bases from J, the junction contained 12 bases not matched to a gene. This CDR3 has 17 amino acids. In germline, CDR1 is SGHDT, CDR2 YYEEEE.

The V gene is TRBV9, the J gene TRBJ2-2; TRBD2 agrees at 10 bases. In germline, CDR1 is SGDLS, CDR2 YYNGEE. V was pared by 7 bases and J by 0 bases, with 6 bases of the junction left unmatched. The CDR3 is 16 amino acids. CDR3 sequence: CASSPGLASNTGELFF. CDR3 nucleotides: TGTGCCAGCTCACCGGGACTAGCGTCGAACACCGGGGAGCTGTTTTTT.

This rearrangement joins TRBV6-5 to TRBJ2-7; TRBD1 aligns across 7 bases. After removal of 8 bases from V and 6 bases from J, the junction contained 13 bases not matched to a gene. The CDR3 is 14 residues long. Germline V gene sequence: CDR1 MNHEY, CDR2 SVGAGI. This CDR3 reads CASLSLTGLSEQYF. The CDR3, as DNA: TGTGCCAGCCTTTCCCTGACAGGGTTATCCGAGCAGTACTTC.

Notes on this clone: The junction does not match germline at one end; this may be a read error. The chain links TRBV7-9 to TRBJ2-1; 9 bases line up with TRBD2. This CDR3 is built from 13 residues. Germline CDR1 SEHNR, CDR2 FQNEAQ (reference sequence). The CDR3 spells CASSLAGLNEQFF. The CDR3, as DNA: TGTGCCAGCAGCCTAGCGGGACTAAATGAGCAGTTCTTC. Variable domain in full (rest from reference TRBV7-9 and TRBJ2-1): DTGVSQNPRHKITKRGQNVTFRCDPISEHNRLYWYRQTLGQGPEFLTYFQNEAQLEKSRLLSDRFSAERPKGSFSTLEIQRTEQGDSAMYLCASSLAGLNEQFFGPGTRLTVL.

This clone was found once. The chain joins TRBV28 to TRBJ1-4; no clear D. Germline assignment: CDR1 MDHEN and CDR2 SYDVKM. With 4 bases removed from V and 4 bases from J, the gap between germline ends came to 10 bases. This CDR3 is 14 amino acids long. CDR3 loop: CASSWVAVNEKLFF. The CDR3 DNA reads TGTGCCAGCAGTTGGGTTGCGGTTAATGAAAAACTGTTTTTT.

The chain joins TRBV7-9 to TRBJ2-7, with 7 bases fitting TRBD1. The junction had 8 bases not matched to a gene; V was cut back by 5 bases and J by 1 base. This CDR3 region has 15 residues. Germline V gene lookup returns CDR1 SEHNR and CDR2 FQNEAQ (reference sequence). CDR3 nucleotides: TGTGCCAGCAGCGTCCGGGACAGCCCTTCCTACGAGCAGTACTTC. This codes for CASSVRDSPSYEQYF.

This sequence joins TRBV27 and TRBJ1-2; maybe TRBD1 (5 bases). The germline CDR1 and CDR2 sequences are MNHEY and SMNVEV (reference sequence). The CDR3 spans 16 residues. Trimming shortened V by 4 bases and J by 4 bases, and 19 bases separated the two germline ends. CDR3 bases: TGTGCCAGCAGTTCCGCCGGGACTACTTTAGGCTATGGCTACACCTTC. Its translation is CASSSAGTTLGYGYTF.